This entry features one T cell receptor beta chain sequence. This specimen belongs to a study of identical twins. TCRdb passed the 5' RACE reads through MiXCR, listing each CDR3 protein once. The sample lists about 520,000 distinct CDR3 sequences; less than 25% were seen once. Germline V lookup: CDR1 SQVTM, CDR2 ANQGSEA. The CDR3 extends over 13 amino acids. The V end was cut by 2 bases, the J end by 1 base, with 8 bases between. The data were also submitted as part of a second study, on T cells expressing NK-cell markers. That work adds: Each TCR beta repertoire originated in sorted T cells that were CD3+CD56+NKG2C+, CD3+CD56+NKG2C- or CD3+CD56-NKG2C+. The CD3+CD56-NKG2C+ fraction was also led by these clonotypes in a handful of donors.

The clonotype originates from a woman between 18 and 29 years old in good health. This chain uses TRBV29-1 with TRBJ1-2; D gene unclear. The sequenced sample was CD4+ T cells sorted from blood. The CDR3: CSVEMEINYGYTF. In DNA form, the CDR3 reads TGCAGCGTTGAAATGGAGATTAACTATGGCTACACCTTC.